This TCR beta chain is drawn from a study of cytomegalovirus exposure and HLA in healthy donors. Overall study context: Genotyping showed around 81% of fewer than 500 donors falling in the Caucasian-associated ancestry cluster.

Study-level points and caveats: Presence/absence analyses assumed roughly uniform sequencing depth across donors, which may not hold. Rarity held for most TCR sequences, but there were some public TCRs that occurred in many donors. For most TCR beta V segments, an earlier analysis put the productive rate at about 87% or about 30% of the time.

The sample holds one count of this clone. Its antigen is unidentified. This CDR3 is built from 12 residues. V lost 3 bases to trimming and J lost 8 bases, with 10 bases between them. Germline V lookup: CDR1 MDHEN, CDR2 SYDVKM. The PCR had 60 Vbeta and 13 Jbeta primers. Libraries were prepared by immunoSEQ multiplex PCR; TCRdb keeps only in-frame clonotypes and omits some of them. The data contain 90,000 to 120,000 clones, around three quarters of them singletons. J is TRBJ1-2 and V is TRBV28, with D uncertain. The sample comprised PBMCs. The receptor's source is a man between 25 and 39 years old in good health and CMV-seronegative. The CDR3 is CASSFERYGYTF. In nucleotides, the CDR3 is TGTGCCAGCAGTTTTGAGCGGTACGGCTACACCTTC.